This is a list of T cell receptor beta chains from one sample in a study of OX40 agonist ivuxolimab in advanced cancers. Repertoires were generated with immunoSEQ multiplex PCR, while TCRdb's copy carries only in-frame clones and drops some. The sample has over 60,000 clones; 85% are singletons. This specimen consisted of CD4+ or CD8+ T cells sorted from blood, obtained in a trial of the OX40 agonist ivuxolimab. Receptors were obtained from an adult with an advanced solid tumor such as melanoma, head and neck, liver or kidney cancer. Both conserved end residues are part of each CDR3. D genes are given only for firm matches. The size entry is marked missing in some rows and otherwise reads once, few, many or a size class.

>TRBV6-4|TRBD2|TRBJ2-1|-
CASTSSSGSLSEQFF
TGTGCCAGCACCTCCTCTAGCGGGAGTTTAAGTGAGCAGTTCTTC
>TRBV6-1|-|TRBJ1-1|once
CASSGRTLGAEAFF
TGTGCCAGCAGTGGAAGGACACTCGGGGCTGAAGCTTTCTTT
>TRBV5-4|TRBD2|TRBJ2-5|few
CASSPSGSQETQYF
TGTGCCAGCAGCCCGAGCGGGAGTCAAGAGACCCAGTACTTC
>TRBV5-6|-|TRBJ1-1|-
CASSLALGGLAEAFF
TGTGCCAGCAGCTTGGCCCTGGGGGGCCTGGCTGAAGCTTTCTTT
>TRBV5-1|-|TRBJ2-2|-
CASSWSPTATGELFF
TGCGCCAGCAGCTGGTCCCCGACAGCCACCGGGGAGCTGTTTTTT
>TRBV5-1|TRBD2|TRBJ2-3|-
CASSYGTGGLGDTQYF
TGCGCCAGCAGCTACGGGACGGGAGGGCTCGGAGATACGCAGTATTTT
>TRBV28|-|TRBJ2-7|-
CASSGAARLYEQYF
TGTGCCAGCAGCGGGGCCGCCAGGCTCTACGAGCAGTACTTC
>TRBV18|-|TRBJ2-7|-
CASSRAFGYEQYF
TGTGCCAGCTCACGGGCGTTCGGCTACGAGCAGTACTTC
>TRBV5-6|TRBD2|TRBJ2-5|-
CASSLAGLAGGKTQYF
TGTGCCAGCAGCTTGGCCGGGCTAGCGGGGGGAAAGACCCAGTACTTC
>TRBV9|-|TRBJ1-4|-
CASSPMTVNEKLFF
TGTGCCAGCAGCCCTATGACAGTTAATGAAAAACTGTTTTTT
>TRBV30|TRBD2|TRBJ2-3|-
CAWSKAGVTDTQYF
TGTGCCTGGAGTAAGGCGGGAGTCACAGATACGCAGTATTTT
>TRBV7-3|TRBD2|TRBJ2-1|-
CASRWTSGSAEQFF
TGTGCCAGCAGATGGACTAGCGGGTCAGCGGAGCAGTTCTTC
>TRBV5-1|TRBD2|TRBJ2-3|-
CASSHTSGGSDTQYF
TGCGCCAGCAGCCACACTAGCGGGGGGTCAGATACGCAGTATTTT
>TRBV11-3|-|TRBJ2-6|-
CASSLSGANVLTF
TGTGCCAGCAGCTTATCTGGGGCCAACGTCCTGACTTTC
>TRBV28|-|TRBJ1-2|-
CASSLYRRGYGYTF
TGTGCCAGCAGTTTATATCGCAGGGGCTATGGCTACACCTTC
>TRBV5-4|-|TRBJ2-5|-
CASSQEGQFQETQYF
TGTGCCAGCAGCCAGGAGGGTCAGTTCCAAGAGACCCAGTACTTC
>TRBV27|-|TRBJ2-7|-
CASSPRGRPAYEQYF
TGTGCCAGCAGTCCACGTGGCAGACCAGCCTACGAGCAGTACTTC
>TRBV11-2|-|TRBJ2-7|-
CASGEDLGQRAGRLYEQYF
TGTGCCAGCGGCGAGGACCTGGGACAGAGGGCGGGACGCCTCTACGAGCAGTACTTC
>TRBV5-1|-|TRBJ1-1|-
CASSLEGAEAFF
TGCGCCAGCAGCTTGGAAGGGGCTGAAGCTTTCTTT